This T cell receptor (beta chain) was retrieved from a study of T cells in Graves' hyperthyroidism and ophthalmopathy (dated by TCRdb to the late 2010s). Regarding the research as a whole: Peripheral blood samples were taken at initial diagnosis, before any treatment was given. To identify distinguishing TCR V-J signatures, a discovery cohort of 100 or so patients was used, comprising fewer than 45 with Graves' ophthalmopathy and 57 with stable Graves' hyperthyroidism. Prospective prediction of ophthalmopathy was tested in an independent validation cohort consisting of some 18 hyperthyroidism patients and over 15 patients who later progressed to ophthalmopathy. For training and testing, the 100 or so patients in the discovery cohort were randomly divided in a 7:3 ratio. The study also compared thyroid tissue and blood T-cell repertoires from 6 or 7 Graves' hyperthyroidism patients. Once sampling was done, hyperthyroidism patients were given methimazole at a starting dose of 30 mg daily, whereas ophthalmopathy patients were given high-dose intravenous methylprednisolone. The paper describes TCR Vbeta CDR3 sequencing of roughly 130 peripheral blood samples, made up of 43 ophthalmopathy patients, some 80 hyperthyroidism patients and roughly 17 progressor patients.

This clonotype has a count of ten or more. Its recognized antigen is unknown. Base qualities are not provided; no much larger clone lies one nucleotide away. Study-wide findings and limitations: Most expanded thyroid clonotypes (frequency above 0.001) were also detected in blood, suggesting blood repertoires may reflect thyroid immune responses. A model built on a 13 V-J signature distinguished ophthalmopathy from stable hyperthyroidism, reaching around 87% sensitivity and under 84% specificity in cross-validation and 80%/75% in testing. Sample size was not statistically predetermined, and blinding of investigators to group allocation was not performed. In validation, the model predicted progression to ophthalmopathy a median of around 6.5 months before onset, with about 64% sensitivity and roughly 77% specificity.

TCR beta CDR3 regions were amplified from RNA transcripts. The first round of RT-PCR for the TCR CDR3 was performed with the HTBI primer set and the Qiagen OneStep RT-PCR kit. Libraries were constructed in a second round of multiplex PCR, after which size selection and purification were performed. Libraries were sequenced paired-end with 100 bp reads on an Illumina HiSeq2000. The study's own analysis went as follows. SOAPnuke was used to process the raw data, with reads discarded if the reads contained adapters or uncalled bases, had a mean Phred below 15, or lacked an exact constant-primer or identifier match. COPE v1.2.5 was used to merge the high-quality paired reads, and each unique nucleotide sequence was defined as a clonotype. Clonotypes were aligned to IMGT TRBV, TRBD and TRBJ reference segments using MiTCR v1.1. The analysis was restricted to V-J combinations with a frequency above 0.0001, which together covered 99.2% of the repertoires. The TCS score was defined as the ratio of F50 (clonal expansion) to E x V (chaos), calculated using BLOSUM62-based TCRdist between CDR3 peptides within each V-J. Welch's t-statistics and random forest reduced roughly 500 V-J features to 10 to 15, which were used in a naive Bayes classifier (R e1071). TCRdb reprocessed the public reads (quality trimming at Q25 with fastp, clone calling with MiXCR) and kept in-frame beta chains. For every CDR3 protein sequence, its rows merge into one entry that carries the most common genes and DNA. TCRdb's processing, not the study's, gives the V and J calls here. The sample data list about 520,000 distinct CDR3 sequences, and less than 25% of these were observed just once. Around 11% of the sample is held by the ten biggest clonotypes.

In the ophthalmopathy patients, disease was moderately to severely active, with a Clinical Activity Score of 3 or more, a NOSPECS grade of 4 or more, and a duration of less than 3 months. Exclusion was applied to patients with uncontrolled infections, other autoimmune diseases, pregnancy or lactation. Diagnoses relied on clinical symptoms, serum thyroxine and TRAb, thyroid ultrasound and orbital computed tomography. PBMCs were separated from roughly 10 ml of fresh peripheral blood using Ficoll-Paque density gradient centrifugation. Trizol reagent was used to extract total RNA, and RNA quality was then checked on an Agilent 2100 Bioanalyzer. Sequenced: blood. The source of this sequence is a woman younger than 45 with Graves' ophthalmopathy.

Here the CDR3 is given as CASSEHVAGANVLTF. The DNA reads TGTGCCAGCAGTGAACACGTAGCTGGGGCCAACGTCCTGACTTTC. The chain is assembled from TRBV25-1 and TRBJ2-6, with the D gene too uncertain to name. The germline V gene gives CDR1 as MGHDK and CDR2 as SYGVNS. Counted from cysteine to phenylalanine, this CDR3 has 15 amino acids. The kept DNA is CDR3 alone, 45 bases in frame from the first base. Trimming at the junction amounts to 2 bases on V and 2 bases on J, and the germline ends lie 7 bases apart.